These 32 T cell receptor beta chains were sequenced from one sample in a study of cytomegalovirus exposure and HLA in healthy donors. Primers for the PCR totalled 60 Vbeta and 13 Jbeta. Profiling relied on immunoSEQ multiplex PCR, and the TCRdb table lists in-frame clones only, not all of them. In the table there are around 100,000 clones, 79% of which are singletons. The sample comprised PBMCs. The receptor set was obtained from a woman aged 18-35 years in good health and CMV-seropositive.

The chain couples TRBV5-6 to TRBJ2-5, with D possibly matching TRBD2 (6 bases). Trimming shortened V by 3 bases and J by 5 bases, and 20 bases separated the two germline ends. The CDR3 covers 16 residues. Per germline, CDR1 SGHDT and CDR2 YYEEEE. The CDR3 region has the DNA TGTGCCAGCAGCTCCCCGGGACTGGTCGAGGAGGAGACCCAGTACTTC. Translating gives CASSSPGLVEEETQYF. Using reference TRBV5-6 and TRBJ2-5 for the parts outside the CDR3, the full variable domain is DAGVTQSPTHLIKTRGQQVTLRCSPKSGHDTVSWYQQALGQGPQFIFQYYEEEERQRGNFPDRFSGHQFPNYSSELNVNALLLGDSALYLCASSSPGLVEEETQYFGPGTRLLVL.

The chain recombines TRBV6-5 with TRBJ1-3, with TRBD1 identical over 8 bases. CDR3 size: 14 residues. Germline CDR1 and CDR2: MNHEY and SVGAGI. V shed 6 bases, J shed 4 bases, and the junction held 5 bases outside the gene matches. The CDR3 loop is CASSTGGRGNTIYF. The CDR3, as DNA: TGTGCCAGCAGCACAGGGGGGAGAGGAAACACCATATATTTT.

Only one count was recorded for this clone. This sequence joins TRBV4-1 and TRBJ2-2, with 8 positions matching TRBD2. V shed 0 bases and J 1 base; nucleotides not matched to a gene: 4. Germline CDR1 reads MGHRA; CDR2 reads YSYEKL. This CDR3 contains 17 residues. The DNA of the CDR3 is TGCGCCAGCAGCCAAGACCCAACTAGCGGGAACACCGGGGAGCTGTTTTTT. This encodes CASSQDPTSGNTGELFF.

This clone was observed a few times. This chain uses TRBV7-9 with TRBJ2-5; the match to TRBD2 covers 8 bases. The CDR3 covers 16 residues. CDR1 and CDR2 from the germline V gene are SEHNR and FQNEAQ (reference sequence). After removal of 1 base from V and 2 bases from J, the junction contained 6 bases not matched to a gene. The CDR3 sequence is CASSLGWVAGQETQYF. Written as DNA, the CDR3 is TGTGCCAGCAGCTTAGGGTGGGTAGCGGGACAAGAGACCCAGTACTTC.

The V call is TRBV5-6, the J call TRBJ1-2, with unresolved D. This CDR3 is 13 amino acids long. The V and J ends lost 4 bases and 4 bases respectively, with 11 bases between them. Germline lookup yields CDR1 SGHDT and CDR2 YYEEEE. The CDR3 loop reads CASSPGFSYGYTF. The CDR3 DNA sequence: TGTGCCAGCAGCCCCGGGTTCAGCTATGGCTACACCTTC. Full variable domain (rest looked up from reference TRBV5-6 and TRBJ1-2): DAGVTQSPTHLIKTRGQQVTLRCSPKSGHDTVSWYQQALGQGPQFIFQYYEEEERQRGNFPDRFSGHQFPNYSSELNVNALLLGDSALYLCASSPGFSYGYTFGSGTRLTVV.

The gene calls are TRBV14 and TRBJ2-2; 9 bases are a match to TRBD2. The length of the CDR3 is 18 residues. Germline trimming cut 0 bases from V and 7 bases from J; bases unmatched to any gene: 12. Germline V lookup: CDR1 SGHDN, CDR2 FVKESK. In DNA form, the CDR3 reads TGTGCCAGCAGCCAAGAAGGCTGGCGGGAGGGCCAGAACGGGGAGCTGTTTTTT. Translation: CASSQEGWREGQNGELFF.

The chain has TRBV18 and TRBJ1-5; tentatively, D is TRBD1 (6 bases). Trimming pared 4 bases from V and 6 bases from J, leaving 10 bases between. CDR3 length: 13 amino acids. CDR1 KGHSH and CDR2 LQKENI come from the germline V gene. The CDR3 is CASSQGEGQPQHF. In DNA, the CDR3 is TGTGCCAGCTCACAGGGGGAGGGTCAGCCCCAGCATTTT.

The V call is TRBV4-1, the J call TRBJ2-1; 8 nucleotides agree with TRBD2. This CDR3 region has 18 residues. The V segment lost 3 bases and the J segment 4 bases; nucleotides outside the gene matches: 14. From germline, CDR1 is MGHRA and CDR2 YSYEKL. The CDR3 nucleotides are TGCGCCAGCAGCCAGCCCGCCCTAGCGGGTGGTTTGTACAATGAGCAGTTCTTC. It yields the protein CASSQPALAGGLYNEQFF.

The V call is TRBV14, the J call TRBJ1-2, with unresolved D. Germline CDR1 reads SGHDN; CDR2 reads FVKESK. Between the trimmed V and J ends, which lost 5 bases and 7 bases, there was a span of 17 bases. This CDR3 region has 14 residues. The CDR3: CASSLQEGTGGYTF. The CDR3 bases are TGTGCCAGCAGCTTACAAGAGGGAACGGGTGGCTACACCTTC.

The chain carries TRBV11-2 and TRBJ2-7; D call uncertain. CDR1 is SGHAT, CDR2 FQNNGV, per germline. This CDR3 region has 14 residues. Trimming shortened V by 5 bases and J by 0 bases, and 11 bases separated the two germline ends. The CDR3 spells CASSPPSSSYEQYF. The CDR3 nucleotides are TGTGCCAGCAGCCCCCCGTCCTCCTCCTACGAGCAGTACTTC.

This clone was counted once. This rearrangement joins TRBV7-2 to TRBJ1-3, with D unclear. Trimming removed 5 bases at V and 0 bases at J, with 8 bases between. The length of the CDR3 is 14 residues. Germline V gene data show CDR1 as SGHTA and CDR2 as FQGNSA. The CDR3 nucleotides read TGTGCCAGCAGCCCGTTTAGCTCTGGAAACACCATATATTTT. It translates to CASSPFSSGNTIYF.

The V gene is TRBV7-9, the J gene TRBJ1-1; D might be TRBD1 (5 bases). Germline V lookup: CDR1 SEHNR, CDR2 FQNEAQ (reference sequence). Trimming stripped 3 bases from V and 3 bases from J, with 14 bases between. This CDR3 has 15 amino acids. The CDR3 DNA follows: TGTGCCAGCAGCTTGAGGGGCTCGGGGGACACTGAAGCTTTCTTT. Translated, it gives CASSLRGSGDTEAFF. The complete variable domain, with remaining parts taken from reference TRBV7-9 and TRBJ1-1, reads DTGVSQNPRHKITKRGQNVTFRCDPISEHNRLYWYRQTLGQGPEFLTYFQNEAQLEKSRLLSDRFSAERPKGSFSTLEIQRTEQGDSAMYLCASSLRGSGDTEAFFGQGTRLTVV.

The chain couples TRBV7-9 to TRBJ2-3, with 9 bases that match TRBD1. This CDR3 comprises 15 residues. V gave up 5 bases and J gave up 3 bases; unmatched junction bases: 6. CDR1 SEHNR and CDR2 FQNEAQ come from the germline V gene (reference sequence). The CDR3 region is CASSAGTGRTDTQYF. The CDR3 coding sequence is TGTGCCAGCAGCGCCGGGACAGGGAGGACAGATACGCAGTATTTT.

The rearrangement links TRBV5-1 to TRBJ2-7; TRBD2 might be the D (6 bases). Per the germline V gene, CDR1 is SGHRS and CDR2 is YFSETQ. The CDR3 runs 14 residues. Trimming cost V 4 bases and J 3 bases, with 14 bases left between them. This CDR3 is CASSRDSPRYEQYF. CDR3 DNA: TGCGCCAGCAGCAGGGACTCCCCTCGCTACGAGCAGTACTTC.

This clone was seen only once. The chain has TRBV5-4 and TRBJ1-3, with no clear D. Trimming removed 4 bases at V and 4 bases at J, with 12 bases between. The germline CDR1 and CDR2 sequences are SGHNT and YYREEE (reference sequence). The CDR3 length is 14 residues. The CDR3 DNA sequence: TGTGCCAGCAGCCCGGGCGGGAACGGAAACACCATATATTTT. This gives the protein CASSPGGNGNTIYF. Together with reference TRBV5-4 and TRBJ1-3, the CDR3 gives the full variable domain: ETGVTQSPTHLIKTRGQQVTLRCSSQSGHNTVSWYQQALGQGPQFIFQYYREEENGRGNFPPRFSGLQFPNYSSELNVNALELDDSALYLCASSPGGNGNTIYFGEGSWLTVV.

This chain links TRBV6-1 with TRBJ2-7; the D gene is possibly TRBD2 (6 bases). The CDR3 loop spans 12 amino acids. Per germline, CDR1 MNHNS and CDR2 SASEGT. V lost 5 bases to trimming and J lost 4 bases, with 9 bases between them. CDR3 sequence: CASSLSGYEQYF. CDR3 DNA: TGTGCCAGCAGTCTTAGCGGATACGAGCAGTACTTC.

The rearrangement links TRBV25-1 to TRBJ2-1, with 12 bases aligning to TRBD2. V gave up 3 bases and J gave up 4 bases; unmatched junction bases: 7. Germline V gene lookup returns CDR1 MGHDK and CDR2 SYGVNS. There are 17 residues in the CDR3. CDR3 protein: CASSDSTSGGLYNEQFF. CDR3 nucleotides: TGTGCCAGCAGTGATTCGACTAGCGGGGGTCTATACAATGAGCAGTTCTTC.

The chain joins TRBV21-1 to TRBJ2-7; the D call of TRBD1 is as the table states it, not checked on the DNA. TRBV21-1 is a pseudogene segment. The CDR3 has 18 residues. The CDR3 nucleotides are TGTGCCAGCAGCAAACAGCCAGGGACAGGGGGCAGCCTCTACGAGCAGTACTTC. Translation gives CASSKQPGTGGSLYEQYF.

This clone was found once. V and J are TRBV9 and TRBJ1-4; D unresolved. The CDR3 loop spans 14 amino acids. Germline CDR1 SGDLS, CDR2 YYNGEE. V lost 4 bases, J lost 7 bases, and 14 bases lay in between. Here the CDR3 DNA reads TGTGCCAGCAGCTCGCTGCGGGAGGGTGAAAAACTGTTTTTT. Protein sequence: CASSSLREGEKLFF.

The chain recombines TRBV14 with TRBJ2-7; TRBD2 might be the D (6 bases). This CDR3 comprises 14 residues. Germline V gives CDR1 SGHDN, CDR2 FVKESK. Trimming left V 8 bases short and J 3 bases short, with 17 bases between. DNA for the CDR3: TGTGCCAGCTACATGGGACTCCTTCTCTACGAGCAGTACTTC. This encodes CASYMGLLLYEQYF. Full variable domain (outside the CDR3, taken from reference TRBV14 and TRBJ2-7): EAGVTQFPSHSVIEKGQTVTLRCDPISGHDNLYWYRRVMGKEIKFLLHFVKESKQDESGMPNNRFLAERTGGTYSTLKVQPAELEDSGVYFCASYMGLLLYEQYFGPGTRLTVT.

The rearrangement uses TRBV2 and TRBJ2-2; D is undetermined. The CDR3 has 14 amino acids. The germline V and J ends were trimmed by 0 bases and 5 bases, with 7 bases remaining between them. Germline CDR1 reads SNHLY; CDR2 reads FYNNEI. The CDR3 region is CASSEARVTGELFF. CDR3 sequence (DNA): TGTGCCAGCAGTGAAGCTCGGGTTACCGGGGAGCTGTTTTTT.

The chain is built from TRBV18 and TRBJ1-3; D is perhaps TRBD1 (6 bases). The V gene lost 6 bases and the J gene lost 0 bases, with 9 bases spanning the gap. This CDR3 is built from 14 residues. Germline values: CDR1 KGHSH, CDR2 LQKENI. CDR3 sequence: CASSEDSSGNTIYF. DNA of the CDR3: TGTGCCAGCTCCGAGGACAGCTCTGGAAACACCATATATTTT.

The chain couples TRBV25-1 to TRBJ1-5; 9 bases are a match to TRBD1. The CDR3 is made up of 15 amino acids. Germline lookup yields CDR1 MGHDK and CDR2 SYGVNS. After removal of 1 base from V and 6 bases from J, the junction contained 4 bases not matched to a gene. CDR3 in amino acids: CASSESGQGSQPQHF. The CDR3 nucleotides read TGTGCCAGCAGTGAATCGGGACAGGGAAGTCAGCCCCAGCATTTT. The entire variable domain, with the rest obtained from reference TRBV25-1 and TRBJ1-5, is as follows: EADIYQTPRYLVIGTGKKITLECSQTMGHDKMYWYQQDPGMELHLIHYSYGVNSTEKGDLSSESTVSRIRTEHFPLTLESARPSHTSQYLCASSESGQGSQPQHFGDGTRLSIL.

This clone occurred once. V usage is TRBV5-6 and J usage is TRBJ1-2; D gene unclear. Germline V gene data show CDR1 as SGHDT and CDR2 as YYEEEE. The CDR3 totals 12 residues. V was cut by 4 bases and J by 4 bases, with 8 bases left in between. CDR3 nucleotides: TGTGCCAGCAGCCCCCAGGCCTATGGCTACACCTTC. It encodes CASSPQAYGYTF.

This clone is a singleton in its sample. This chain joins TRBV5-1 and TRBJ2-7, with TRBD2 identical over 8 bases. The CDR3 has 15 residues. V was clipped by 6 bases and J by 1 base; unmatched bases: 9. Germline loops: CDR1 SGHRS, CDR2 YFSETQ. This CDR3 reads CASTMGGTSSYEQYF. CDR3 nucleotide sequence: TGCGCCAGCACCATGGGCGGGACTAGTTCCTACGAGCAGTACTTC. Full variable domain (remainder filled in from reference TRBV5-1 and TRBJ2-7): KAGVTQTPRYLIKTRGQQVTLSCSPISGHRSVSWYQQTPGQGLQFLFEYFSETQRNKGNFPGRFSGRQFSNSRSEMNVSTLELGDSALYLCASTMGGTSSYEQYFGPGTRLTVT.

The chain links TRBV5-4 to TRBJ2-7; 12 nucleotides agree with TRBD2. The V segment lost 4 bases and the J segment 5 bases; nucleotides outside the gene matches: 7. Germline CDR1 SGHNT, CDR2 YYREEE (reference sequence). The CDR3 extends over 15 amino acids. CDR3: CASSPKTSGRDEQYF. DNA for the CDR3: TGTGCCAGCAGCCCCAAGACTAGCGGGAGAGACGAGCAGTACTTC.

The V call is TRBV10-3, the J call TRBJ2-7; 7 positions agree with TRBD2. The CDR3 length is 14 residues. V lost 10 bases, J lost 0 bases, and 9 bases stayed unmatched. CDR1 is ENHRY, CDR2 SYGVKD, per germline. This chain's CDR3 is CASAGTNRSYEQYF. The CDR3 DNA sequence: TGTGCCAGCGCCGGGACTAACCGCTCCTACGAGCAGTACTTC.

CDR3 loop: CASSPDRAYGYTF. CDR3 DNA sequence: TGCGCCAGCAGTCCCGACAGGGCCTATGGCTACACCTTC. The chain employs TRBV10-1 and TRBJ1-2; TRBD1 agrees at 7 bases. The CDR3 loop spans 13 amino acids. Germline V CDR1 and CDR2: WNHNN, SYGVQD (reference sequence). V lost 5 bases to trimming and J lost 4 bases; unmatched junction nucleotides: 4.

In its sample, this clone was seen once. The chain combines TRBV19 with TRBJ2-3; 9 bases agree with TRBD2. CDR3 length: 14 amino acids. Germline-derived CDR1 and CDR2 are LNHDA and SQIVND (reference sequence). With 5 bases clipped from V and 5 bases from J, the junction kept 5 bases outside the gene matches. In DNA, the CDR3 is TGTGCCAGTAGTCACAAGCGGGAGGTAGATACGCAGTATTTT. Translating it yields CASSHKREVDTQYF.

The CDR3 DNA sequence: TGTGCCAGCAGACTCGGACTAGCGGGAGGTAAATCCTACAATGAGCAGTTCTTC. Translated: CASRLGLAGGKSYNEQFF. This rearrangement joins TRBV5-4 to TRBJ2-1; 14 nucleotides match TRBD2. The CDR3 length is 18 residues. V was pared by 5 bases and J by 1 base, with 8 bases of the junction left unmatched. Germline CDR1 and CDR2: SGHNT and YYREEE (reference sequence).

This clone was seen just once. The CDR3 spells CASSPWTGAYEQYF. CDR3 nucleotide sequence: TGTGCCAGCAGTCCCTGGACAGGGGCCTACGAGCAGTACTTC. V gene TRBV27 combines with J gene TRBJ2-7, with 9 positions matching TRBD1. Germline V gene data show CDR1 as MNHEY and CDR2 as SMNVEV (reference sequence). The CDR3 sequence is 14 residues long. V lost 5 bases and J lost 2; bases outside the gene matches: 4.

This chain joins TRBV21-1 and TRBJ1-5; the table's D call TRBD1 went unverified against the DNA. TRBV21-1 is flagged as a pseudogene. The CDR3 is 17 amino acids. The CDR3 DNA reads as TGTGCCAGCAGCCCCAAGGGACAGGTATGGGGCAATCAGCCCCAGCATTTT. This translates into CASSPKGQVWGNQPQHF.